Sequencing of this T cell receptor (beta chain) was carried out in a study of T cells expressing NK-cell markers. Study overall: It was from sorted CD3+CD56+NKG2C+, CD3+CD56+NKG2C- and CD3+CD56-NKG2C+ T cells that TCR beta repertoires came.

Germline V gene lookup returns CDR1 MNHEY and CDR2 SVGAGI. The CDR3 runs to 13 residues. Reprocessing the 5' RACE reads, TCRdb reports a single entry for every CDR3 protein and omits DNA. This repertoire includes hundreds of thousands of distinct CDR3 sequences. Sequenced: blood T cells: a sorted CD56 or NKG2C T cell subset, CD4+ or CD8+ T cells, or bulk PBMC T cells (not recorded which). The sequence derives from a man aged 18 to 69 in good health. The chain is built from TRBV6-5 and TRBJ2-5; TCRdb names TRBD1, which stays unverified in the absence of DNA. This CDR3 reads CASTSGFQETQYF.